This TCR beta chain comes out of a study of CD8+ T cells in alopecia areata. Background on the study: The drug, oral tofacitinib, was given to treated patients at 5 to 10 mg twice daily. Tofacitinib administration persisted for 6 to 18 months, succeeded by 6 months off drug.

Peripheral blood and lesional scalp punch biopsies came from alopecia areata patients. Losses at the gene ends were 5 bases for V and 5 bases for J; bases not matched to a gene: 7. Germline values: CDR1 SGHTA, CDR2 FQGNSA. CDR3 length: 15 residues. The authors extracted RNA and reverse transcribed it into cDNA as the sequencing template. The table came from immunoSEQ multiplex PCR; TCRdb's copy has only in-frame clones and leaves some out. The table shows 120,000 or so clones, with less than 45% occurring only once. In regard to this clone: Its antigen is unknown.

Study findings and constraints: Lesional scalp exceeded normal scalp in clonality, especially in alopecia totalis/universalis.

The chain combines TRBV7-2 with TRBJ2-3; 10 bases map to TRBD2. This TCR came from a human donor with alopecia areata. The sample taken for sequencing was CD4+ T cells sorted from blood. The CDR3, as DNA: TGTGCCAGCAGCCGAGCGGGGGGGCCAGAAGATACGCAGTATTTT. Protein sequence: CASSRAGGPEDTQYF. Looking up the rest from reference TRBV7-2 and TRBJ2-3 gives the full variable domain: GAGVSQSPSNKVTEKGKDVELRCDPISGHTALYWYRQSLGQGLEFLIYFQGNSAPDKSGLPSDRFSAERTGGSVSTLTIQRTQQEDSAVYLCASSRAGGPEDTQYFGPGTRLTVL.